This T cell receptor beta chain was captured in a study of T cell repertoires in cytomegalovirus infection. The wider study: Alongside well-studied HLA-B-restricted CMV epitopes, recently identified HLA-C-restricted CMV epitopes were also used. Through public TCR beta signatures, both CMV infection and matching HLA type were indicated. Study results and limitations: Ex vivo responses were dominated by HLA-C-restricted CMV-specific TCR beta clonotypes. Based on cumulative public TCR beta family frequency, carriers of CMV plus the relevant HLA were identified.

CDR3 length equals 15 residues. V dropped 3 bases and J dropped 0 bases, with 9 bases sitting between them. Germline CDR1 ENHRY, CDR2 SYGVKD. This clonotype has just a few counts. As yet, its antigen is unknown. TCRdb analysed the reads with MiXCR anew, one entry per CDR3 protein. The sample yields some 120,000 distinct CDR3 sequences, more than 30% seen once. This material consisted of CD8+ T cells from cultured PBMCs, taken from culture after CMV antigen stimulation. This TCR derives from a human donor in good health (CMV status not recorded). Some clones in this sample may be carry-over from other donors' samples. The genes are TRBV10-3 and TRBJ2-1; D gene unclear. The CDR3 is CAISDELSSYNEQFF. CDR3 bases: TGTGCCATCAGTGACGAGTTGAGCTCCTACAATGAGCAGTTCTTC.